The clone carrying this T cell receptor beta chain was detected a few times. What it recognizes is unknown. Four subsets defined by CD45RA and CD27 were sorted after CD3, CD4, CD8 and live/dead staining. The sample is drawn from a study of naive and memory T cell subsets. Trimming took off 3 bases at V and 3 bases at J, with 9 bases between the two ends. The germline V gene encodes CDR1 DFQATT and CDR2 SNEGSKA (reference sequence). This CDR3 has 13 residues. General study points: Possibly reflecting memory cells re-expressing CD45RA, a few larger clonotypes occurred in naive repertoires, especially CD8.

Both TRBC1 and TRBC2 were covered by a beta constant-region primer of two equimolar oligonucleotides. The ligated cDNA underwent four PCR rounds using SP2 and nested alpha and beta constant-region primers. TCRdb ran MiXCR on the UMI-ligation and nested PCR reads and lists one entry per CDR3 protein. The profile shows 130,000 to 150,000 distinct CDR3 sequences, over 20% of them singletons. This sequence joins TRBV20-1 and TRBJ1-3; D remains ambiguous. The sequenced material came from naive CD4+ T cells from blood. The TCR sequence derives from a human donor in good health. CDR3 residues: CSASVSSGNTIYF. CDR3 in DNA: TGCAGTGCTAGCGTCTCAAGTGGAAACACCATATATTTT.